Below, 29 T cell receptor beta chains from the same sample are listed, as sequenced in a study of cytomegalovirus exposure and HLA in healthy donors. It was with 60 Vbeta and 13 Jbeta primers that the PCR ran. The assay was immunoSEQ multiplex PCR, and TCRdb's table has in-frame clones only and misses some. The table has 150,000 or so clones, roughly 80% seen once; the top ten hold roughly 4.2%. The sequenced sample consisted of PBMCs. All receptors derive from a woman between 35 and 50 years old in good health and CMV-seronegative.

This clone has just one count. This chain links TRBV6-6 with TRBJ1-1; possibly TRBD1 for D (6 bases). The CDR3 has 13 amino acids. The V gene lost 4 bases and the J gene lost 5 bases, with 11 bases spanning the gap. Per the germline V gene, CDR1 is MNHNY and CDR2 is SVGAGI (reference sequence). CDR3 in DNA: TGTGCCAGCAGTTCATCAGGGGCGACTGAAGCTTTCTTT. Translating it yields CASSSSGATEAFF.

The V call is TRBV5-1, the J call TRBJ2-7; possibly TRBD1 for D (6 bases). The ends were cut back, 5 bases at V and 3 bases at J, with 12 bases in the middle. CDR1 and CDR2 from the germline V gene are SGHRS and YFSETQ. CDR3 length equals 13 residues. DNA for the CDR3: TGCGCCAGCAGATATGGACAGTTCTACGAGCAGTACTTC. Translated, it gives CASRYGQFYEQYF.

The chain employs TRBV11-1 and TRBJ2-5, with D perhaps matching TRBD2 (6 bases). The germline V gene encodes CDR1 SGHAT and CDR2 FQDESV (reference sequence). There are 12 residues in the CDR3. V was shortened by 2 bases and J by 10 bases, with 11 bases between the two germline ends. This CDR3 is CASSLRLGGQYF. The CDR3, as DNA: TGTGCCAGCAGCTTAAGGTTGGGGGGCCAGTACTTC. Variable domain in full (rest from reference TRBV11-1 and TRBJ2-5): EAEVAQSPRYKITEKSQAVAFWCDPISGHATLYWYRQILGQGPELLVQFQDESVVDDSQLPKDRFSAERLKGVDSTLKIQPAELGDSAMYLCASSLRLGGQYFGPGTRLLVL.

CDR3 region: CASSEGTGYYGYTF. CDR3 nucleotide sequence: TGTGCCAGCAGTGAAGGGACAGGGTACTATGGCTACACCTTC. The J gene is TRBJ1-2, the V gene TRBV25-1, with TRBD1 matching 9 bases. The V gene end was trimmed by 2 bases and the J gene end by 3 bases; junction bases not matched to a gene: 1. The CDR3 length is 14 residues. Germline CDR1 reads MGHDK; CDR2 reads SYGVNS.

This chain uses TRBV29-1 with TRBJ2-7; 9 positions agree with TRBD1. J lost 3 bases, V lost 4 bases, and 4 bases had no gene match. There are 13 residues in the CDR3. Germline V gene data show CDR1 as SQVTM and CDR2 as ANQGSEA. This CDR3 reads CSVGQGVSYEQYF. In nucleotides, the CDR3 is TGCAGCGTTGGACAGGGGGTGAGCTACGAGCAGTACTTC.

The rearrangement joins TRBV4-2 to TRBJ2-7, with a possible D match to TRBD2 (5 bases). This CDR3 contains 12 residues. V dropped 0 bases and J dropped 11 bases, with 11 bases sitting between them. Germline CDR1 reads LGHNA; CDR2 reads YNFKEQ. CDR3 region: CASSQERRREYF. The CDR3 DNA is TGTGCCAGCAGCCAAGAAAGGCGGCGGGAGTACTTC.

This chain connects TRBV29-1 to TRBJ1-2; D remains ambiguous. Per germline, CDR1 SQVTM and CDR2 ANQGSEA. The CDR3 sequence is 11 residues long. Trimming pared 7 bases from V and 5 bases from J, leaving 11 bases between. The CDR3 DNA is TGCAGCGGGGCCGACGGTTATGGCTACACCTTC. Amino acid sequence: CSGADGYGYTF.

The gene calls are TRBV28 and TRBJ2-5; D gene ambiguous. From germline, CDR1 is MDHEN and CDR2 SYDVKM. Trimming took 5 bases from V and 0 from J, leaving 10 bases between them. The CDR3 consists of 14 residues. CDR3 protein: CASSRDNNQETQYF. CDR3 nucleotide sequence: TGTGCCAGCAGTCGCGACAACAACCAAGAGACCCAGTACTTC.

This rearrangement joins TRBV4-2 to TRBJ2-3; unclear D gene. The V end was cut by 2 bases, the J end by 0 bases, with 3 bases between. The CDR3 contains 13 residues. Germline assignment: CDR1 LGHNA and CDR2 YNFKEQ. The CDR3 nucleotides are TGTGCCAGCAGCCAACTAAGCACAGATACGCAGTATTTT. Its protein is CASSQLSTDTQYF.

The CDR3 loop is CASSQAGQTEETQYF. The CDR3 DNA follows: TGTGCCAGCAGCCAGGCGGGACAGACGGAGGAGACCCAGTACTTC. The gene calls are TRBV4-2 and TRBJ2-5; possible D gene TRBD1, 7 bases. CDR1 and CDR2 (germline): LGHNA, YNFKEQ. Between the trimmed V and J ends, which lost 3 bases and 5 bases, there was a span of 16 bases. CDR3 length: 15 residues.

J is TRBJ2-3 and V is TRBV5-1, with D possibly matching TRBD1 (8 bases). Trimming removed 5 bases at V and 5 bases at J, with 15 bases between. The CDR3 runs to 14 residues. Germline V gene sequence: CDR1 SGHRS, CDR2 YFSETQ. CDR3 DNA: TGCGCCAGCAGTCGGACAGGGAGGGGAGATACGCAGTATTTT. Amino acid sequence: CASSRTGRGDTQYF.

V and J are TRBV19 and TRBJ2-1, with TRBD2 matching 7 bases. V lost 3 bases and J lost 3; bases outside the gene matches: 2. The CDR3 runs 14 residues. Per the germline V gene, CDR1 is LNHDA and CDR2 is SQIVND (reference sequence). The CDR3: CASSIQRGYNEQFF. CDR3 nucleotide sequence: TGTGCCAGTAGTATCCAGCGGGGCTACAATGAGCAGTTCTTC.

This chain links TRBV5-4 with TRBJ2-3; D is undetermined. V was pared by 4 bases and J by 2 bases, with 8 bases between. The germline V gene has CDR1 SGHNT and CDR2 YYREEE (reference sequence). CDR3 size: 13 residues. CDR3 protein: CASSDTLTDTQYF. CDR3 DNA sequence: TGTGCCAGCAGCGACACCCTCACAGATACGCAGTATTTT.

This clone has more than one count but fewer than ten. V is TRBV5-6 and J is TRBJ1-2, with D possibly being TRBD1 (5 bases). V was trimmed by 5 bases and J by 5 bases, leaving 16 bases between them. Per germline, CDR1 SGHDT and CDR2 YYEEEE. This CDR3 spans 14 amino acids. CDR3: CASSSTDTMYGYTF. The CDR3 DNA sequence: TGTGCCAGCAGTTCTACGGACACTATGTATGGCTACACCTTC.

The rearrangement joins TRBV4-1 to TRBJ1-6; 9 bases line up with TRBD1. CDR1 is MGHRA and CDR2 is YSYEKL in the germline V gene. This CDR3 is built from 17 residues. Trimming removed 2 bases from V and 7 bases from J; junction bases left unmatched: 9. The CDR3 here is CASSQIQGAEGNSPLHF. The CDR3 nucleotides read TGCGCCAGCAGCCAAATACAGGGGGCGGAGGGAAATTCACCCCTCCACTTT.

This clone was seen more than once but under ten times. The chain recombines TRBV6-5 with TRBJ2-3, with TRBD2 matching over 7 bases. J gave up 3 bases and V 6 bases, and 9 bases lay outside the gene matches. This CDR3 comprises 15 residues. Germline V lookup: CDR1 MNHEY, CDR2 SVGAGI. CDR3 region: CASSLLGGGTDTQYF. The DNA of the CDR3 is TGTGCCAGCAGCCTCCTAGGCGGGGGAACAGATACGCAGTATTTT.

The rearrangement uses TRBV28 and TRBJ2-2, with D possibly being TRBD2 (7 bases). The V gene lost 8 bases and the J gene lost 5 bases, with 15 bases spanning the gap. Germline V gene data show CDR1 as MDHEN and CDR2 as SYDVKM. This CDR3 has 14 amino acids. Here the CDR3 reads CASRMGGRTGELFF. The CDR3 region has the DNA TGTGCCAGCCGGATGGGGGGGCGGACCGGGGAGCTGTTTTTT.

Here the CDR3 DNA reads TGTGCCAGCAGCGTCACAGGGGGGAAAGCTTTCTTT. Translating it yields CASSVTGGKAFF. The V call is TRBV9, the J call TRBJ1-1, with 8 bases matching TRBD1. V gave up 2 bases and J gave up 9 bases; unmatched junction bases: 3. This CDR3 has 12 amino acids. The germline gives CDR1 SGDLS, CDR2 YYNGEE.

The CDR3 DNA sequence: TGCGCCAGCAGCGTCCGATCGACAGGGGGCTCCTACAATGAGCAGTTCTTC. Its protein product is CASSVRSTGGSYNEQFF. The chain carries TRBV5-1 and TRBJ2-1; 9 positions agree with TRBD1. CDR3 length equals 17 residues. J gave up 0 bases and V 4 bases, and 8 bases lay outside the gene matches. The germline V gene encodes CDR1 SGHRS and CDR2 YFSETQ. The full variable domain, completed using reference TRBV5-1 and TRBJ2-1, is KAGVTQTPRYLIKTRGQQVTLSCSPISGHRSVSWYQQTPGQGLQFLFEYFSETQRNKGNFPGRFSGRQFSNSRSEMNVSTLELGDSALYLCASSVRSTGGSYNEQFFGPGTRLTVL.

The chain combines TRBV7-9 with TRBJ2-7; a possible D gene is TRBD2 (7 bases). The CDR3 loop spans 14 amino acids. CDR1 and CDR2 from the germline V gene are SEHNR and FQNEAQ (reference sequence). The V and J ends lost 5 bases and 7 bases respectively, with 18 bases between them. The CDR3 protein is CASSEMGGGREQYF. The CDR3 DNA is TGTGCCAGCAGCGAAATGGGAGGGGGACGGGAGCAGTACTTC.

This chain uses TRBV5-8 with TRBJ2-7, with no clear D. The length of the CDR3 is 17 residues. Trimming removed 0 bases from V and 0 bases from J, with 16 bases in between. Germline-derived CDR1 and CDR2 are SGHTS and YDEGEE. The CDR3: CASSLELQVGFSYEQYF. DNA of the CDR3: TGTGCCAGCAGCTTGGAACTCCAGGTCGGTTTCTCCTACGAGCAGTACTTC.

The chain links TRBV5-1 to TRBJ1-6, with 9 positions matching TRBD1. Per germline, CDR1 SGHRS and CDR2 YFSETQ. CDR3 size: 17 residues. The V and J ends lost 4 bases and 0 bases, in that order; junction bases with no gene match: 5. CDR3 sequence (DNA): TGCGCCAGCAGCCAACAGGGGGCGAGCTCCTATAATTCACCCCTCCACTTT. It yields the protein CASSQQGASSYNSPLHF.

The rearrangement links TRBV5-1 to TRBJ1-2; 7 nucleotides align to TRBD1. The CDR3 sequence is 18 residues long. In germline, CDR1 is SGHRS, CDR2 YFSETQ. The trim removed 2 bases at V and 0 bases at J, leaving 13 bases unmatched. CDR3 nucleotides: TGCGCCAGCAGCTTCGCAGGGGGGTCCGGGAGTACTAACTATGGCTACACCTTC. Its translation: CASSFAGGSGSTNYGYTF.

This sequence joins TRBV23-1 and TRBJ1-1, with D tentatively TRBD1 (5 bases). TRBV23-1 is an ORF for which the function is uncertain. The length of the CDR3 is 19 residues. V lost 2 bases to trimming and J lost 0 bases, with 22 bases between them. CDR3 loop: CASSQRIRAEEAMNTEAFF. The CDR3 nucleotides read TGCGCCAGCAGTCAACGGATCAGGGCCGAAGAGGCCATGAACACTGAAGCTTTCTTT.

Only a few counts were recorded for this clone. The gene calls are TRBV6-4 and TRBJ1-6; D might be TRBD1 (6 bases). Germline assignment: CDR1 MRHNA and CDR2 SNTAGT. This CDR3 is 15 amino acids long. V gave up 4 bases and J gave up 7 bases, with 14 bases separating them. CDR3 nucleotide sequence: TGTGCCAGCAGTGCGTCAGGGGCAGGGAATTCACCCCTCCACTTT. It specifies CASSASGAGNSPLHF.

This clone was detected once. The rearrangement uses TRBV12-5 and TRBJ2-1; TRBD2 matches 7 bases. Germline assignment: CDR1 LGHNT and CDR2 FRNRAP. V lost 0 bases, J lost 7 bases, and 9 bases stayed unmatched. There are 16 residues in the CDR3. In DNA form, the CDR3 reads TGTGCTAGTGGTTTGGTACTCTCGGGGGGTCAAAATGAGCAGTTCTTC. This gives the protein CASGLVLSGGQNEQFF.

The chain couples TRBV4-1 to TRBJ2-7; 8 positions agree with TRBD1. J gave up 3 bases and V 3 bases, and 4 bases lay outside the gene matches. There are 14 residues in the CDR3. Germline assignment: CDR1 MGHRA and CDR2 YSYEKL. Here the CDR3 reads CASSHDRGRYEQYF. Here the CDR3 DNA reads TGCGCCAGCAGCCATGACAGGGGACGCTACGAGCAGTACTTC.

This clone was detected only a few times. The chain employs TRBV19 and TRBJ1-6; the D is unclear. The V gene lost 5 bases and the J gene lost 8 bases, with 10 bases spanning the gap. CDR3 length: 13 residues. CDR1 and CDR2 (germline): LNHDA, SQIVND (reference sequence). CDR3 in amino acids: CASSASNYSPLHF. The CDR3 DNA reads TGTGCCAGTAGTGCCTCGAACTATTCACCCCTCCACTTT.

J is TRBJ2-5 and V is TRBV9, with 7 bases aligning to TRBD2. Germline-derived CDR1 and CDR2 are SGDLS and YYNGEE. The CDR3 extends over 14 amino acids. V trimming: 0 bases; J trimming: 4 bases; junction bases outside the gene matches: 3. The DNA for the CDR3 is TGTGCCAGCAGCGTAGCTCCGGGGGGAGAGACCCAGTACTTC. Amino acid sequence: CASSVAPGGETQYF.